This paragraph covers one T cell receptor (beta chain) sequence. Its antigen is not identified. PCR used 60 Vbeta primers and 13 Jbeta primers. TCRdb's copy holds only in-frame clones and misses some; the assay was immunoSEQ multiplex PCR. The data hold around 130,000 clones, with over 60% observed a single time. This sample stems from a study of cytomegalovirus exposure and HLA in healthy donors. Regarding the study as a whole: Being productive about 90% or about 30% of the time was typical of most TCR beta V segments in an earlier analysis. When presence/absence was analysed, sequencing depth was taken to be roughly uniform across donors. High specificity and sensitivity for cytomegalovirus status were reported for the classifier.

From germline, CDR1 is SQVTM and CDR2 ANQGSEA. The CDR3 is 16 amino acids. The sequence came from a human donor in good health. Sequenced input: PBMCs. The chain uses TRBV29-1 and TRBJ1-1; 7 bases are shared with TRBD1. CDR3 protein: CSPYEGPSGGNTEAFF. The CDR3 nucleotides are TGCAGTCCTTACGAGGGGCCTTCAGGGGGGAACACTGAAGCTTTCTTT.